Sequencing of this T cell receptor (beta chain) was carried out in a study of blood T cell repertoires in COVID-19. Germline CDR1 SQVTM, CDR2 ANQGSEA. The CDR3 length is 14 residues. The V and J ends lost 1 base and 2 bases, in that order; junction bases with no gene match: 0. Participants were placed into cohorts based on the clinical history they reported. Measured with immunoSEQ multiplex PCR; TCRdb has only the in-frame clones, and not every one. The sample has approximately 250,000 clones, about nine tenths seen once; the top ten hold roughly 3.9%. The chain is built from TRBV29-1 and TRBJ2-1, with 9 bases lining up with TRBD1. This TCR came from a woman aged 25-40 years with acute COVID-19. Sequenced sample: PBMCs or T cells enriched from blood (not recorded which). CDR3: CSVEGTGAYNEQFF. The CDR3 DNA is TGCAGCGTTGAAGGGACAGGGGCCTACAATGAGCAGTTCTTC.